The 20 T cell receptor beta chains in this list originate from one sample, sequenced in a study of cytomegalovirus exposure and HLA in healthy donors. The PCR was carried out with 60 Vbeta primers and 13 Jbeta primers. TCRdb's table, derived via immunoSEQ multiplex PCR, lists solely in-frame clones and lacks some. The data show about 120,000 clones, about 81% seen once. Sequenced: PBMCs. All receptors come from a woman aged 35 to 49 in good health and CMV-seropositive.

This chain links TRBV5-4 with TRBJ2-2; D gene unclear. CDR1 SGHNT and CDR2 YYREEE come from the germline V gene (reference sequence). V was trimmed by 4 bases and J by 5 bases, leaving 9 bases between them. CDR3 length equals 13 residues. The chain's CDR3 is CASSLFGTGELFF. As DNA, the CDR3 is TGTGCCAGCAGCCTCTTCGGGACCGGGGAGCTGTTTTTT.

This clone has only one observation. This rearrangement joins TRBV30 to TRBJ2-6; 11 bases map to TRBD2. The trim removed 2 bases at V and 0 bases at J, leaving 6 bases unmatched. CDR1 GTSNPN and CDR2 SVGIG come from the germline V gene (reference sequence). There are 18 residues in the CDR3. The CDR3 protein is CAWSRDSGRASGANVLTF. CDR3 nucleotide sequence: TGTGCCTGGAGTAGGGATAGCGGGAGGGCCTCTGGGGCCAACGTCCTGACTTTC.

This clone appeared once. The CDR3 region has the DNA TGCAGCGCCAGACAGGGGTTGGGGCAGTACTTC. Its translation is CSARQGLGQYF. The chain links TRBV29-1 to TRBJ2-5, with 8 bases lining up with TRBD1. The CDR3 spans 11 residues. V lost 7 bases and J lost 11; bases outside the gene matches: 9. Germline V CDR1 and CDR2: SQVTM, ANQGSEA.

This clone showed up just a few times. The chain joins TRBV10-3 to TRBJ1-1, with D uncertain. Germline loops: CDR1 ENHRY, CDR2 SYGVKD. The length of the CDR3 is 14 residues. Trimming removed 6 bases at V and 0 bases at J, with 11 bases between. Here the CDR3 reads CAISGVNMNTEAFF. The CDR3 DNA follows: TGTGCCATCAGCGGGGTGAACATGAACACTGAAGCTTTCTTT.

This clone was observed a few times. The V gene is TRBV5-1, the J gene TRBJ2-1; 14 positions match TRBD2. Germline trimming cut 4 bases from V and 5 bases from J; bases unmatched to any gene: 8. Germline V CDR1 and CDR2: SGHRS, YFSETQ. The CDR3 has 17 residues. The CDR3 spells CASSLGTSGSGNNEQFF. The DNA for the CDR3 is TGCGCCAGCAGCCTTGGGACTAGCGGGAGTGGCAACAATGAGCAGTTCTTC.

This clone was recorded only once. The chain recombines TRBV19 with TRBJ1-4; 9 bases match TRBD1. This CDR3 comprises 15 residues. J gave up 2 bases and V 6 bases, and 4 bases lay outside the gene matches. Germline lookup yields CDR1 LNHDA and CDR2 SQIVND (reference sequence). The CDR3 DNA reads as TGTGCCAGTAGGGACAGGGGTGCGACTAATGAAAAACTGTTTTTT. Translation: CASRDRGATNEKLFF.

With respect to this clone: Other DNA sequences of this sample code for an identical CDR3. V gene TRBV5-1 combines with J gene TRBJ1-5; D not certain. Deletions cut 0 bases from V and 6 bases from J, with 7 bases between. Germline CDR1 is SGHRS and CDR2 is YFSETQ. The CDR3 runs to 13 residues. The CDR3 DNA follows: TGCGCCAGCAGCTTGGGCGGTAGTCAGCCCCAGCATTTT. Translation: CASSLGGSQPQHF.

This clone came up a few times. The genes are TRBV29-1 and TRBJ1-5, with no clear D. Germline V gene sequence: CDR1 SQVTM, CDR2 ANQGSEA. Trimming shortened V by 4 bases and J by 2 bases, and 3 bases separated the two germline ends. This CDR3 region has 11 residues. The CDR3 is CSVGGNQPQHF. Here the CDR3 DNA reads TGCAGCGTTGGAGGCAATCAGCCCCAGCATTTT.

The chain links TRBV19 to TRBJ1-4, with TRBD1 matching over 7 bases. The V and J ends lost 6 bases and 3 bases, in that order; junction bases with no gene match: 4. From germline, CDR1 is LNHDA and CDR2 SQIVND (reference sequence). The CDR3 length is 14 residues. CDR3 residues: CASSQDRANEKLFF. The CDR3 coding sequence is TGTGCCAGTAGCCAAGACAGGGCTAATGAAAAACTGTTTTTT.

The rearrangement links TRBV12-2 to TRBJ2-5; TRBD2 was called by the table and not checked on the DNA. TRBV12-2 is a pseudogene. This CDR3 spans 11 amino acids. The DNA for the CDR3 is TGTGCAAGTCGCTGGGGGGGACTCCTGTACTTC. It encodes CASRWGGLLYF.

This clone was observed a few times. This chain connects TRBV5-1 to TRBJ2-5; weak D call: TRBD2 (6 bases). This CDR3 has 15 residues. The germline V gene encodes CDR1 SGHRS and CDR2 YFSETQ. Trimming shortened V by 0 bases and J by 0 bases, and 9 bases separated the two germline ends. The CDR3, as DNA: TGCGCCAGCAGCTTGGGTGGCGGGGACCAAGAGACCCAGTACTTC. Protein: CASSLGGGDQETQYF.

The chain combines TRBV27 with TRBJ2-4, with D maybe TRBD2 (5 bases). CDR1 is MNHEY and CDR2 is SMNVEV in the germline V gene (reference sequence). V lost 6 bases and J 9 bases, leaving 15 bases between the germline ends. The CDR3 loop spans 13 amino acids. The CDR3 reads CASRTPGLFIQYF. CDR3 sequence (DNA): TGTGCCAGCAGGACACCGGGATTATTCATTCAGTACTTC.

This clone appeared a few times. V is TRBV7-8 and J is TRBJ2-1, with 9 bases lining up with TRBD2. Germline assignment: CDR1 SGHVS and CDR2 FQNEAQ. The CDR3 length is 17 residues. V shed 0 bases and J 8 bases; nucleotides not matched to a gene: 11. As DNA, the CDR3 is TGTGCCAGCAGCTTAGCCGGTGTGGTAGCGGGAGCCCATGAGCAGTTCTTC. Its translation is CASSLAGVVAGAHEQFF.

The rearrangement uses TRBV7-9 and TRBJ2-3, with no clear D. The CDR3 totals 15 residues. Per the germline V gene, CDR1 is SEHNR and CDR2 is FQNEAQ (reference sequence). Trimming removed 6 bases at V and 4 bases at J, with 17 bases between. CDR3 loop: CASSLGTTISDTQYF. The CDR3 region has the DNA TGTGCCAGCAGTCTCGGTACTACAATATCAGATACGCAGTATTTT.

This clone was seen a few times. V usage is TRBV9 and J usage is TRBJ1-3; 8 positions match TRBD1. Unmatched junction bases numbered 1, after V lost 2 bases and J lost 3 bases. This CDR3 has 14 amino acids. Per germline, CDR1 SGDLS and CDR2 YYNGEE. CDR3 sequence (DNA): TGTGCCAGCAGCGTTGGGACAGGTGGAAACACCATATATTTT. This sequence encodes CASSVGTGGNTIYF.

The rearrangement uses TRBV7-8 and TRBJ1-2; D gene unclear. Germline CDR1 is SGHVS and CDR2 is FQNEAQ. The ends were cut back, 2 bases at V and 2 bases at J, with 15 bases in the middle. The CDR3 extends over 16 amino acids. CDR3 amino acids: CASSLSGGGGNYGYTF. As DNA, the CDR3 is TGTGCCAGCAGCTTATCCGGAGGCGGAGGCAACTATGGCTACACCTTC.

This clone has only a few counts. The chain couples TRBV4-3 to TRBJ2-7, with D perhaps matching TRBD2 (6 bases). V lost 1 base and J lost 7, with 20 bases in between. Germline V CDR1 and CDR2: LGHNA, YSLEER. This CDR3 is built from 16 residues. CDR3 sequence: CASSQGVRTGAREQYF. CDR3 in DNA: TGCGCCAGCAGCCAAGGAGTTAGGACGGGAGCTAGGGAGCAGTACTTC.

The V gene is TRBV19, the J gene TRBJ2-3; maybe TRBD2 (7 bases). Germline CDR1 is LNHDA and CDR2 is SQIVND (reference sequence). V lost 4 bases, J lost 3 bases, and 20 bases lay in between. The CDR3 runs 17 residues. The CDR3 DNA follows: TGTGCCAGTAGTAGGGGGGGCCCGTTCTTAGGAACAGATACGCAGTATTTT. Translation gives CASSRGGPFLGTDTQYF.

The V and J genes are TRBV7-9 and TRBJ2-1; 9 bases agree with TRBD1. The CDR3 is 15 amino acids. The trim removed 5 bases at V and 7 bases at J, leaving 9 bases unmatched. Germline CDR1 SEHNR, CDR2 FQNEAQ (reference sequence). DNA for the CDR3: TGTGCCAGCAGCGCCGACAGGGGGAGGGGGAATGAGCAGTTCTTC. Amino acids: CASSADRGRGNEQFF.

This chain links TRBV15 with TRBJ1-3, with a weak D call TRBD1 (6 bases). This CDR3 has 16 residues. V was clipped by 2 bases and J by 0 bases, with 11 bases between them. Germline values: CDR1 LNHNV, CDR2 YYDKDF (reference sequence). CDR3 sequence (DNA): TGTGCCACCAGCAGATGGACAGAGACCTCTGGAAACACCATATATTTT. Its protein is CATSRWTETSGNTIYF.